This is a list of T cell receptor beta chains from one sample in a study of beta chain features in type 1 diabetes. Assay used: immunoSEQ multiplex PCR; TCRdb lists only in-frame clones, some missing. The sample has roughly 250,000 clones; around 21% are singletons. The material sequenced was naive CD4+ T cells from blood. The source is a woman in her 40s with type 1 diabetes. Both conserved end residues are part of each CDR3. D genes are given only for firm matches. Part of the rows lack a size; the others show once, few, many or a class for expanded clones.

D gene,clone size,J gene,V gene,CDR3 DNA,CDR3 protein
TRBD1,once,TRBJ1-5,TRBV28,TGTGCCAGCAGTGACGGACAGGACCTCAATCAGCCCCAGCATTTT,CASSDGQDLNQPQHF
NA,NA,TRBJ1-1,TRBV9,TGTGCCAGCAGCGTAGCTGTACAGAACACTGAAGCTTTCTTT,CASSVAVQNTEAFF
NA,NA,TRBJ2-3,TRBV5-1,TGCGCCAGCAGCTTGACAGGGTTTTCTAGCACAGATACGCAGTATTTT,CASSLTGFSSTDTQYF
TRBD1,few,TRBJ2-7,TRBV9,TGTGCCAGCAGCCCCGGGACAGGGACCTACGAGCAGTACTTC,CASSPGTGTYEQYF
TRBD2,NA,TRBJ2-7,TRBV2,TGTGCCAGCTCTGAGGGGAGGGACGAGCAGTACTTC,CASSEGRDEQYF
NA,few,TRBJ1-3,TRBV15,TGTGCCACCAGCAGAGATCGGTACTCTGGAAACACCATATATTTT,CATSRDRYSGNTIYF
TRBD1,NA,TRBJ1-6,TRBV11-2,TGTGCCAGCAGCTTAGATGGGACAGGGTTCTCACCCCTCCACTTT,CASSLDGTGFSPLHF
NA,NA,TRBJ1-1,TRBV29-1,TGCAGCGTTGGGCAGGGACAGAACACTGAAGCTTTCTTT,CSVGQGQNTEAFF
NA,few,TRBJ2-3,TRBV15,TGTGCCACCAGCGGGAGTGTTTCTAGCACAGATACGCAGTATTTT,CATSGSVSSTDTQYF
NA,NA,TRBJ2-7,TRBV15,TGTGCCACCAGCAGAGATTCCGGGTACCTGTACTTC,CATSRDSGYLYF
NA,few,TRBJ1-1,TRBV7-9,TGTGCCAGCAGCTCAGGGTCAAGGGGCACTGAAGCTTTCTTT,CASSSGSRGTEAFF
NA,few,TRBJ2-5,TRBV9,TGTGCCAGCAGCAAGAGCGGATTTAAAGAGACCCAGTACTTC,CASSKSGFKETQYF
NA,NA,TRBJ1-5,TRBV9,TGTGCCAGCAGCGTAGCTCCCGGGAAAGATCAGCCCCAGCATTTT,CASSVAPGKDQPQHF
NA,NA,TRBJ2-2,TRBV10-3,TGTGCCATCGGGAGGAACACCGGGGAGCTGTTTTTT,CAIGRNTGELFF
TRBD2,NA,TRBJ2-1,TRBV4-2,TGTGCCAGCAGCCAAGTAGGAGCGGGAGGGCCCAATGAGCAGTTCTTC,CASSQVGAGGPNEQFF
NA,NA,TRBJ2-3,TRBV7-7,TGTGCCAGCAGCCATGGTCAGGGTGCCGCAGATACGCAGTATTTT,CASSHGQGAADTQYF
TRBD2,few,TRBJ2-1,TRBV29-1,TGCAGCCCCAAGGGCGGGAGGACGGATGAGCAGTTCTTC,CSPKGGRTDEQFF
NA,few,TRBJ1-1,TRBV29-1,TGCAGCGCCCTCCGGGGAGAAGCTTTCTTT,CSALRGEAFF
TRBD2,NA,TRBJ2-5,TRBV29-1,TGCAGCGTAGGAGGCGGGGGACAAGAGACCCAGTACTTC,CSVGGGGQETQYF
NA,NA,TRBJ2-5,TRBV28,TGTGCCAGGAACCCGAACAGGGTTTTGGAGACCCAGTACTTC,CARNPNRVLETQYF
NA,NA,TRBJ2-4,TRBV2,TGTGCCAGCAGTGAACAGATAAACATTCAGTACTTC,CASSEQINIQYF
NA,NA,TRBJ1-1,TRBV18,TGTGCCAGCTCACTCCGCGACGGGGTCATGAACACTGAAGCTTTCTTT,CASSLRDGVMNTEAFF
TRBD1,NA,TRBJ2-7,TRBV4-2,TGTGCCAGCAGCCAGCCCGGACAGGGGGCGGGCGGGGAGCAGTACTTC,CASSQPGQGAGGEQYF
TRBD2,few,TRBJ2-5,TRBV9,TGTGCCAGCAGCGTAGGGGAGGGTCAAATTTCAAAGACCCAGTACTTC,CASSVGEGQISKTQYF
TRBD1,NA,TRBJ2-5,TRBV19,TGTGCCAGTAGTACCTTAGGGACAGCACAAGAGACCCAGTACTTC,CASSTLGTAQETQYF
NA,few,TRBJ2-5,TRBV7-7,TGTGCTAGCAGCCCGGGAGAGACCCAGTACTTC,CASSPGETQYF
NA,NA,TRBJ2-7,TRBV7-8,TGTGCCAGCAGCTTAGGTATGGGAGCCTACGAGCAGTACTTC,CASSLGMGAYEQYF
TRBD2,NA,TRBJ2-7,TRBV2,TGTGCCAGCAACGGGGGAGGGTCCTACGAGCAGTACTTC,CASNGGGSYEQYF
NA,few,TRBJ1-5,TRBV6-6,TGTGCCAGCAGTTACGGGCCAGGCTCCCCTAATCAGCCCCAGCATTTT,CASSYGPGSPNQPQHF
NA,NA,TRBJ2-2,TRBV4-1,TGCGCCAGCAGCCAAGCGGACTCTGGGGAGCTGTTTTTT,CASSQADSGELFF
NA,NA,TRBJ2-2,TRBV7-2,TGTGCCAGCAGCCCTAGGGGTACGAACACCGGGGAGCTGTTTTTT,CASSPRGTNTGELFF
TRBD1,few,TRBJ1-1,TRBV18,TGTGCCAGCTCACCAGACCAGGGGGTAGCTGAAGCTTTCTTT,CASSPDQGVAEAFF
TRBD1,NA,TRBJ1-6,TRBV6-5,TGTGCCAGCAGTTTAGGGACAGGGATAAATTCACCCCTCCACTTT,CASSLGTGINSPLHF
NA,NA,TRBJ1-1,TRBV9,TGTGCCAGCAGCGTACGACAGGAAGGGACTGAAGCTTTCTTT,CASSVRQEGTEAFF
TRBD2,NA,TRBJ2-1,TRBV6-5,TGTGCCAGCAGTTACGGGGCGGGAGGGAGGAATGAGCAGTTCTTC,CASSYGAGGRNEQFF
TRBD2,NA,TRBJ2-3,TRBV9,TGTGCCAGCAGCGCTTCGGGACTAGCGGGGTTATTAGCCACAGATACGCAGTATTTT,CASSASGLAGLLATDTQYF
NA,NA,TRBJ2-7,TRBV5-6,TGTGCCAGCGGTCGTAGTTACGAGCAGTACTTC,CASGRSYEQYF
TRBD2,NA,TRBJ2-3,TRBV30,TGTGCCTGGGGACTAGCGGGAGGAGATACGCAGTATTTT,CAWGLAGGDTQYF
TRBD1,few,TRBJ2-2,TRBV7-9,TGTGCCAGCAGGCCACAGGGGGACACCGGGGAGCTGTTTTTT,CASRPQGDTGELFF
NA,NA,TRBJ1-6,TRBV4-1,TGCGCCAGCAGCCAAGATCAGGGGACACCCCTCCACTTT,CASSQDQGTPLHF
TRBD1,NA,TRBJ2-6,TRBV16,TGTGCCAGCAGCCAATTTGGGACAGGGAGGTCTGGGGCCAACGTCCTGACTTTC,CASSQFGTGRSGANVLTF
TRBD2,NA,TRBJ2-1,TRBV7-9,TGTGCCAGCAGCGCCCGACTAGCGGGAGAGAGCTCCTACAATGAGCAGTTCTTC,CASSARLAGESSYNEQFF
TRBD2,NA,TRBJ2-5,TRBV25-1,TGTGCCAGCTCCTTGGGGACTAGCGGGAGTGAGACCCAGTACTTC,CASSLGTSGSETQYF
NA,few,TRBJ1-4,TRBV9,TGTGCCAGCAGCGTTGCTCCGACAGGCAATGAAAAACTGTTTTTT,CASSVAPTGNEKLFF
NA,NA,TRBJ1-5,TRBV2,TGTGCCAGCAGTCCGGACCAGGGGCAGCCCCAGCATTTT,CASSPDQGQPQHF
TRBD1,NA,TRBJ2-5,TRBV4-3,TGCGCCAGCAGCCGATCCCGGGACAGGGGTGGGGAGACCCAGTACTTC,CASSRSRDRGGETQYF